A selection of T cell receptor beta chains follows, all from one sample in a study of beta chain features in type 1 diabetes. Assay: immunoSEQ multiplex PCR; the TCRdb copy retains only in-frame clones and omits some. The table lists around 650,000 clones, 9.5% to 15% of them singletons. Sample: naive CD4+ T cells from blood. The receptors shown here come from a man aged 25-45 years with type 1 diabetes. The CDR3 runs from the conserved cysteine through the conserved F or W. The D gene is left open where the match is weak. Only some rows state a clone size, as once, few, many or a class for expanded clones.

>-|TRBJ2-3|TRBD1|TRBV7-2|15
CASSSGQGISDTQYF
TGTGCCAGCAGCTCGGGACAGGGGATTTCAGATACGCAGTATTTT
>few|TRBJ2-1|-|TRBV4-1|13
CASSQDEGGGLFF
TGCGCCAGCAGCCAAGATGAGGGGGGTGGACTGTTCTTC
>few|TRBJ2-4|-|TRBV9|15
CASSVMGRPGDIQYF
TGTGCCAGCAGCGTAATGGGACGCCCGGGGGACATTCAGTACTTC
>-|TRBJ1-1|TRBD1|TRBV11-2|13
CASSLAGTVEAFF
TGTGCCAGCAGCTTAGCCGGGACAGTTGAAGCTTTCTTT
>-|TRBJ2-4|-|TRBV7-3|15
CASSPLPQGRNIQYF
TGTGCCAGCAGCCCACTTCCACAGGGCAGAAACATTCAGTACTTC
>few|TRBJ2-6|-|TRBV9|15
CASSVASSGANVLTF
TGTGCCAGCAGCGTAGCCAGCTCTGGGGCCAACGTCCTGACTTTC
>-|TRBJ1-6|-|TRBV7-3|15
CASSPRGGRNSPLHF
TGTGCCAGCAGCCCCCGGGGAGGGCGGAATTCACCCCTCCACTTT
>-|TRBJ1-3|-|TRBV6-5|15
CASSYTEISGNTIYF
TGTGCCAGCAGTTACACAGAGATCTCTGGAAACACCATATATTTT
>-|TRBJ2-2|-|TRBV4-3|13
CASSLEGSGELFF
TGCGCCAGCAGCCTTGAAGGCTCCGGGGAGCTGTTTTTT
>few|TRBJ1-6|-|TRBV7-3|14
CASSFANPNSPLHF
TGTGCCAGCAGCTTTGCCAACCCTAATTCACCCCTCCACTTT
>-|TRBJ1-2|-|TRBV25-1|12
CASSWGAGGYTF
TGTGCCAGCAGTTGGGGGGCTGGAGGCTACACCTTC
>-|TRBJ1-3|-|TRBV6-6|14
CASSYLFPGGTIYF
TGTGCCAGCAGTTACTTATTCCCCGGGGGCACCATATATTTT
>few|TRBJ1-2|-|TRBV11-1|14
CASSQSGALGGYTF
TGTGCCAGCAGCCAGTCGGGGGCCTTGGGTGGCTACACCTTC
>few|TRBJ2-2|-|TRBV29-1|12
CSVGPNTGELFF
TGCAGCGTGGGCCCCAACACCGGGGAGCTGTTTTTT
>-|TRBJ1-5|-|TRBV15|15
CSTSRGRVGNQPQHF
TGTTCCACCAGCAGAGGCAGGGTGGGCAATCAGCCCCAGCATTTT
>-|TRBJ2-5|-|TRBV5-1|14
CASSLGPTQETQYF
TGCGCCAGCAGCTTAGGACCTACACAAGAGACCCAGTACTTC